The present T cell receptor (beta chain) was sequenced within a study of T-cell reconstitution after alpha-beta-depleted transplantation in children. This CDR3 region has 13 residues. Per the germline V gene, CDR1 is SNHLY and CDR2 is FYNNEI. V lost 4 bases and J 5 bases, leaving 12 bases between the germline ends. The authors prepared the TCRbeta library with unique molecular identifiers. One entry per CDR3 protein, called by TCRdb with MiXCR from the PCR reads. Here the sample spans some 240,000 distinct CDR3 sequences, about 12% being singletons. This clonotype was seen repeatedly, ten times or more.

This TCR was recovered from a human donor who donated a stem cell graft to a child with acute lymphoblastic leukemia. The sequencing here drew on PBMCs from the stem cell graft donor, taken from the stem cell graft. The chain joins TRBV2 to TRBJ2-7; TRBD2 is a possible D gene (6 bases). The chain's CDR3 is CASSGLAPDEQYF. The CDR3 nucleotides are TGTGCCAGCAGTGGCCTAGCGCCAGACGAGCAGTACTTC.